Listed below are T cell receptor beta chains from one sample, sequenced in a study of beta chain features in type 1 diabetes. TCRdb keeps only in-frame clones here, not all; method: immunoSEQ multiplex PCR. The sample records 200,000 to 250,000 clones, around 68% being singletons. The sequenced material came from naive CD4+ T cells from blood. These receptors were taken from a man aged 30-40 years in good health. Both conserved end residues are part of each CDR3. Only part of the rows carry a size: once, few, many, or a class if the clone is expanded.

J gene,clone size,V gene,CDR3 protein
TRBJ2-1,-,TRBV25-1,CAPKGDLGNEQFF
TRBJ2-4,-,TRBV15,CATSRAVAGGIQYF
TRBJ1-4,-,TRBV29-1,CSAGTGAEKLFF
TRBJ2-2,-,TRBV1,CTSSQERRSGELFF
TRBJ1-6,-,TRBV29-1,CSVSTGSEGSPLHF
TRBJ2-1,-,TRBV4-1,CASSQPVLTRYNEQFF
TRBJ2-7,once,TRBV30,CAWSVIRFGGYEQYF
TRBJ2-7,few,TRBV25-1,CASTGTPSIGQYF
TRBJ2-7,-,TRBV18,CASSFGQAYEQYF
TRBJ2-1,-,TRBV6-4,CASSDVGLGGSEQFF
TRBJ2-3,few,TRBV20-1,CSASLDTQYF
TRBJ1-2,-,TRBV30,CAWSARWAGNYGYTF
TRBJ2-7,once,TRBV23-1,CASSHGRQGPYEQYF